Reported below is one T cell receptor beta chain. Its cognate antigen is unknown. The data were taken from a study of monozygotic twins with inflammatory bowel disease. Study-wide results and caveats: No detectable difference in repertoire similarity separated concordant from discordant twins, possibly as a result of limited power. It was in IBD patients that TCRbeta diversity (inverse Simpson) was lower than in healthy co-twins.

Reprocessing the 5' RACE reads, TCRdb reports a single entry for every CDR3 protein and omits DNA. This specimen shows more than 85,000 distinct CDR3 sequences; the ten leading clones hold 9.5% to 15%. Donors gave around 2.5 ml of blood apiece. Germline CDR1 reads LGHNA; CDR2 reads YNFKEQ. CDR3 length: 15 amino acids. Specimen: blood. The chain links TRBV4-2 to TRBJ1-5; TCRdb indicates TRBD1, and absent DNA this call remains unverified. The source is a human donor with ulcerative colitis or Crohn's disease, or a healthy co-twin of an affected twin (not recorded which). The CDR3 loop reads CASSLQGVQNQPQHF.